This TCR beta chain was identified during a study of immune cell composition in non-small cell lung cancer (dated by TCRdb to 2015 to 2018). About the study as a whole: Histologic subtype, mostly lung adenocarcinoma or squamous cell carcinoma, was determined with H&E together with p63, CK5, Napsin A and TTF-1 immunohistochemistry. Adaptive Biotechnologies TCR-beta sequencing was carried out on about 31 paired NSCLC tumour and non-adjacent lung specimens, as well as on approximately 25 tumour-only specimens. Supplementary cohort #1 consisted of about 11 lung adenocarcinoma cases with paired tumour/lung TCR-beta sequencing and with TIL populations generated to assess tumour reactivity. Four tumour specimens that had TCR-beta data belonged to rare histological subtypes and were left out of the subtype comparisons.

Broader findings and caveats from the paper: Only 10 cases were included in the reactivity cohort, and sequence sharing between tumour-reactive clones and the dominant in vivo tumour-associated clones was not shown. Tumour-associated clones >0.5% were found in nearly half of NSCLC cases, namely in approximately 30% of adenocarcinomas versus around 75% of squamous carcinomas. In more than 8 adenocarcinoma cases, a strong correlation was found between maximal tumour-associated clone frequency and TIL tumour reactivity, whereas no such correlation was found between overall clonality and TIL tumour reactivity. Smoking pack-years did not significantly correlate with tumour TCR-beta clonality.

A two-step multiplex PCR was used to amplify TCR-beta CDR3 regions from genomic DNA, and Illumina-compatible adaptors were added in the second step. TCR-beta immunosequencing was performed on an Illumina platform as a commercial immunoSEQ service. The original pipeline was this. Repertoires were described by productive clonality and by Top 10 Clones, which is the percentage of T-cell templates coming from the ten most frequent sequences. Productive clonality had a range of 0 to 1, where 1 means a monoclonal population. Tumour-associated clones, identified using log10 scatter plots, were defined as sequences that made up at least 0.1% of tumour T-cell templates and were not found in the matched non-adjacent lung. Analyses were done in GraphPad Prism7 and R, with Student's t-tests for two-group comparisons, ANOVA for stages, and linear regression for relationships. In its TCRdb copy, this immuneACCESS table keeps in-frame sequences only and misses some clones. Where compared with another copy, unresolved V genes explain less than half of these, and the others have no known cause. From that table come the V and J calls and clone size; the DNA was used to work out D and trimming. For this sample there are roughly 9,500 clones; 70% to 85% appear just once. The top ten clones comprise more than 10% of the sample.

Reading from cysteine to phenylalanine, the CDR3 counts 11 amino acids. Left in the record is the CDR3 DNA by itself, 33 bases read in frame from the first base. Cut back by 3 bases and 10 bases, the V and J ends lie 10 bases apart. The germline V gene (reference sequence) yields DFQATT for CDR1 and SNEGSKA for CDR2. Normal lung samples came from the same patient and consisted of non-adjacent lung tissue collected as far from the tumour as possible, at a distance of at least 3 cm. Frozen aliquots of unsorted single-cell suspensions were used for genomic DNA extraction with the QIAamp DNA kit. Tissues arrived within 2 hours of resection and were immediately processed into single-cell suspensions. Tissue was mechanically dissociated and enzymatically digested with DNase I, collagenase I and hyaluronidase for approximately 30 minutes at 37 °C, then filtered and RBC-lysed. A note on this clone: The clone's antigen remains unknown. Base qualities are not provided; no much larger clone lies one nucleotide away.

The sequence was collected from a human donor with non-small cell lung cancer. The chain employs TRBV20-1 and TRBJ2-1, with no confident D gene call. The specimen was non-adjacent lung tissue. The CDR3 has the sequence CSARVLEEQFF. The bases read TGCAGTGCTAGGGTCCTCGAGGAGCAGTTCTTC.